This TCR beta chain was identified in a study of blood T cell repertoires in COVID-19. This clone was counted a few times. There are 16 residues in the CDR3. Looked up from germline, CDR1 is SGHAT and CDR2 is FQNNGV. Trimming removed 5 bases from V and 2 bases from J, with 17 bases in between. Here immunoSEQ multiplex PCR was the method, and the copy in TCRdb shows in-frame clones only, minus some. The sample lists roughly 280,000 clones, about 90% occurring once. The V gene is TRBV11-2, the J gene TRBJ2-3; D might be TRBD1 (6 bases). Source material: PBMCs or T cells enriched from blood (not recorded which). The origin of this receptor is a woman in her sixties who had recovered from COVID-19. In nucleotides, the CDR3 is TGTGCCAGCAGCAAACAGGGTAGGATCCTCACAGATACGCAGTATTTT. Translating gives CASSKQGRILTDTQYF.